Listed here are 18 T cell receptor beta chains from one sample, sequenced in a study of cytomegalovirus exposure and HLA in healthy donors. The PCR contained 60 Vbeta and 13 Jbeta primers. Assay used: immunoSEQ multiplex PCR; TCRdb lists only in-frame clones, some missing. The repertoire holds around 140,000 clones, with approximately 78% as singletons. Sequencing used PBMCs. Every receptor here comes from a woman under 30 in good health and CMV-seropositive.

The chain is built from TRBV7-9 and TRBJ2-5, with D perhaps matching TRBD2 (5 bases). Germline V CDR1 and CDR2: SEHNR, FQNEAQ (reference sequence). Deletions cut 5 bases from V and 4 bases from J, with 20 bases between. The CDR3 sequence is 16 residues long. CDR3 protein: CASSPDGNRGVETQYF. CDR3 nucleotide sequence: TGTGCCAGCAGCCCCGACGGGAACCGGGGAGTAGAGACCCAGTACTTC.

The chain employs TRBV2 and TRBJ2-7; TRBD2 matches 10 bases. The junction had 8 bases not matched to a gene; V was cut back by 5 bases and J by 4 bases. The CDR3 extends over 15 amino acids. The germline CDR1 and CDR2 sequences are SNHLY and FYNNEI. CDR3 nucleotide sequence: TGTGCCAGCAGTCCGGAGCGGGGGGGCTTGTACGAGCAGTACTTC. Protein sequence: CASSPERGGLYEQYF.

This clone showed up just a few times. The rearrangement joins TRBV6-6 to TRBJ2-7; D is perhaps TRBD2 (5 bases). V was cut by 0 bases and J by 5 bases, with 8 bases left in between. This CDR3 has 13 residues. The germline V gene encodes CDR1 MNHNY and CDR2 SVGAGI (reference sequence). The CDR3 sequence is CASSYSEGNEQYF. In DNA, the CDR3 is TGTGCCAGCAGTTACTCTGAGGGTAACGAGCAGTACTTC.

The CDR3 sequence is CASSIIIQGGEQYF. Written as DNA, the CDR3 is TGTGCCAGTAGTATAATCATACAGGGTGGCGAGCAGTACTTC. The chain joins TRBV19 to TRBJ2-7, with D perhaps TRBD1 (6 bases). Trimming removed 2 bases from V and 6 bases from J, with 14 bases in between. This CDR3 is built from 14 residues. CDR1 LNHDA and CDR2 SQIVND come from the germline V gene (reference sequence).

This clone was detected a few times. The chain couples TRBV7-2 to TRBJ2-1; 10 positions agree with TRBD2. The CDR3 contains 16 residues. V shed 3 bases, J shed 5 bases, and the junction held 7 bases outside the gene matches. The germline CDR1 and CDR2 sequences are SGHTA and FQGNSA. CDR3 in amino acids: CASSLGVAGGHNEQFF. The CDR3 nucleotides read TGTGCCAGCAGCTTGGGGGTAGCGGGGGGTCACAATGAGCAGTTCTTC.

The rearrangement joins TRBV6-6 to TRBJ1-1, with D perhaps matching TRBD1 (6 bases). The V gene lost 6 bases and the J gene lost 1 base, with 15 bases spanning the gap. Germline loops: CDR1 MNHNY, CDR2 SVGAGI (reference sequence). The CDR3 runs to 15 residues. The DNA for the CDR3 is TGTGCCAGCAGCCTCACTCCGACAGGGAACACTGAAGCTTTCTTT. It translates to CASSLTPTGNTEAFF.

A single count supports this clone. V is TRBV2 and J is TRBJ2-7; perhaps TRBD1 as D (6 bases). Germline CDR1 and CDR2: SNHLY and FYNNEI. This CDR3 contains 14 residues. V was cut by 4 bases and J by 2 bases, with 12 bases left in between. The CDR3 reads CASSAWDKAYEQYF. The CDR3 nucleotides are TGTGCCAGCAGTGCCTGGGACAAAGCCTACGAGCAGTACTTC.

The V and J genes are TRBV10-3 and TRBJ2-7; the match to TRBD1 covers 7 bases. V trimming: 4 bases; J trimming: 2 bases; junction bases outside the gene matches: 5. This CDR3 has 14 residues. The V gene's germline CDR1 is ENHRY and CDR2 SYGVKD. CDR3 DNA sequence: TGTGCCATCAGTGGACCGGGACAGACCTACGAGCAGTACTTC. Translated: CAISGPGQTYEQYF.

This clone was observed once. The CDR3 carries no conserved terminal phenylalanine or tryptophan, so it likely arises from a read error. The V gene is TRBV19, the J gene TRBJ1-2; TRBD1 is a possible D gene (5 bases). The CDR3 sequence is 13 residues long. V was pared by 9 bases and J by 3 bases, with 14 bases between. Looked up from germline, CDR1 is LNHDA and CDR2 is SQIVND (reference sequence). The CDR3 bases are TGTGCCAGAACCCAACAGGAACACTATGGCTACACCCTC. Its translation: CARTQQEHYGYTL.

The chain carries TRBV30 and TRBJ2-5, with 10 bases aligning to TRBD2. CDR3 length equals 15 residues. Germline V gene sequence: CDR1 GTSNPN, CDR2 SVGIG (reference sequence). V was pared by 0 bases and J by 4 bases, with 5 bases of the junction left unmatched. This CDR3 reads CAWSVLAGTRETQYF. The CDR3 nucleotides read TGTGCCTGGAGTGTACTAGCGGGGACAAGAGAGACCCAGTACTTC.

CDR3 sequence: CALGAGGLSGANVLTF. Written as DNA, the CDR3 is TGTGCCCTCGGGGCGGGGGGACTCTCTGGGGCCAACGTCCTGACTTTC. The chain recombines TRBV7-2 with TRBJ2-6, with 8 bases identical to TRBD2. The CDR3 spans 16 residues. Germline lookup yields CDR1 SGHTA and CDR2 FQGNSA. V shed 11 bases and J 0 bases; nucleotides not matched to a gene: 9. Drawing the rest from reference TRBV7-2 and TRBJ2-6, the complete variable domain is GAGVSQSPSNKVTEKGKDVELRCDPISGHTALYWYRQSLGQGLEFLIYFQGNSAPDKSGLPSDRFSAERTGGSVSTLTIQRTQQEDSAVYLCALGAGGLSGANVLTFGAGSRLTVL.

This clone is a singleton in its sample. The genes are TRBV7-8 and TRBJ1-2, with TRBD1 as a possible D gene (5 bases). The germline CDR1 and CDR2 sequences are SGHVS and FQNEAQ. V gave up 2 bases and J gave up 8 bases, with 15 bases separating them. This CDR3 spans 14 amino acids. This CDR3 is CASSLLGGIGGYTF. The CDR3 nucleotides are TGTGCCAGCAGCTTATTGGGGGGGATCGGCGGCTACACCTTC.

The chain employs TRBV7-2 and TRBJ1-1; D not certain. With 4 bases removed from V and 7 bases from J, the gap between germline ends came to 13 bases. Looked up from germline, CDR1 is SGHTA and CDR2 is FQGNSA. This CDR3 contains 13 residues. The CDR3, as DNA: TGTGCCAGCAGCTCAGGTCGGGGAAATGAAGCTTTCTTT. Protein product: CASSSGRGNEAFF.

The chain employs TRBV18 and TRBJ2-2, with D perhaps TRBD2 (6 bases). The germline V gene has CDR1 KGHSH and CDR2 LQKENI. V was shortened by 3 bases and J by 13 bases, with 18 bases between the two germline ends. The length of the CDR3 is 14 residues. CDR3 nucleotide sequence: TGTGCCAGCTCACCTTCGGGACTTCTCGCTGGGCTGTTTTTT. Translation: CASSPSGLLAGLFF.

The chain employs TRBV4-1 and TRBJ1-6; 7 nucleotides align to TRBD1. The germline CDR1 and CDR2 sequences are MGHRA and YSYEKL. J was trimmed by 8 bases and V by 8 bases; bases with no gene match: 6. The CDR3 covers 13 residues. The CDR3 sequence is CASQDRNYSPLHF. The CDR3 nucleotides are TGCGCCAGCCAGGACAGGAATTATTCACCCCTCCACTTT.

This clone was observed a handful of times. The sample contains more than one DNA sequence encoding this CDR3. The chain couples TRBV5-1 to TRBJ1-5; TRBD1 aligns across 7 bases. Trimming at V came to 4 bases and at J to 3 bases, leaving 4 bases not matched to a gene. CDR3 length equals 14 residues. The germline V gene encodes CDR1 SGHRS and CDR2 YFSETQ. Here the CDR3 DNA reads TGCGCCAGCAGCCCGACAGGGAACAATCAGCCCCAGCATTTT. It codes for CASSPTGNNQPQHF.

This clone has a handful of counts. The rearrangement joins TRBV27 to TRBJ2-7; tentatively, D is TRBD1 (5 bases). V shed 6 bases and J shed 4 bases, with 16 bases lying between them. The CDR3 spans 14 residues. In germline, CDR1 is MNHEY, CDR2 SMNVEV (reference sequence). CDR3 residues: CASSVGAGNYEQYF. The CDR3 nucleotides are TGTGCCAGCAGCGTAGGGGCAGGGAATTACGAGCAGTACTTC.

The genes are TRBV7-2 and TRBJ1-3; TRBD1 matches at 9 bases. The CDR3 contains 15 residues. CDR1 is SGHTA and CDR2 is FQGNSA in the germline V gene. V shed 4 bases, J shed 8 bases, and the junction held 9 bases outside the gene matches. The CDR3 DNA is TGTGCCAGCAGCTCCACAGGGGGCTTCCCCGACACCATATATTTT. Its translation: CASSSTGGFPDTIYF.